These 3 T cell receptor beta chains came from one sample sequenced in a study of tumour-infiltrating T cells in Burkitt lymphoma. Produced via immunoSEQ multiplex PCR; TCRdb's table is partial and in-frame only. In the table there are over a thousand clones, about 19% of which are singletons. The sample was tumor tissue. The receptors come from a human donor with Burkitt lymphoma.

This sequence joins TRBV7-9 and TRBJ2-7; D remains ambiguous. Germline V gene sequence: CDR1 SEHNR, CDR2 FQNEAQ (reference sequence). The CDR3 extends over 14 amino acids. Trimming left V 5 bases short and J 3 bases short, with 14 bases between. CDR3 in amino acids: CASSPALGDYEQYF. DNA for the CDR3: TGTGCCAGCAGCCCAGCCCTAGGTGACTACGAGCAGTACTTC.

This rearrangement joins TRBV5-1 to TRBJ1-6; D remains unclear. V lost 6 bases, J lost 6 bases, and 10 bases lay in between. Germline-derived CDR1 and CDR2 are SGHRS and YFSETQ. The CDR3 covers 13 residues. The CDR3, as DNA: TGCGCCAGCACGGCAGGTGTTAATTCACCCCTCCACTTT. Translating gives CASTAGVNSPLHF.

The CDR3 spells CASSGDTDTQYF. The CDR3 nucleotides read TGTGCCAGCTCAGGAGACACAGATACGCAGTATTTT. The genes are TRBV18 and TRBJ2-3; D is unclear. V lost 5 bases and J lost 2, with 5 bases in between. CDR1 and CDR2 (germline): KGHSH, LQKENI. The length of the CDR3 is 12 residues.